A single T cell receptor beta chain is shown here with its context. The data stem from a study of blood T cell repertoires in COVID-19. TCRdb's copy holds only in-frame clones and misses some; the assay was immunoSEQ multiplex PCR. Here the sample spans some 110,000 clones, roughly four fifths being singletons. Germline V gene lookup returns CDR1 MGHRA and CDR2 YSYEKL. The CDR3 extends over 15 amino acids. Unmatched junction bases numbered 8, after V lost 2 bases and J lost 5 bases. The sequenced sample was peripheral blood. This TCR was sampled from a man aged 45-65 years with acute or convalescent COVID-19. The chain has TRBV4-1 and TRBJ2-5; 7 bases agree with TRBD2. CDR3 DNA: TGCGCCAGCAGCCAACTAGCGGCTACCAGGGAGACCCAGTACTTC. Encoded protein: CASSQLAATRETQYF.